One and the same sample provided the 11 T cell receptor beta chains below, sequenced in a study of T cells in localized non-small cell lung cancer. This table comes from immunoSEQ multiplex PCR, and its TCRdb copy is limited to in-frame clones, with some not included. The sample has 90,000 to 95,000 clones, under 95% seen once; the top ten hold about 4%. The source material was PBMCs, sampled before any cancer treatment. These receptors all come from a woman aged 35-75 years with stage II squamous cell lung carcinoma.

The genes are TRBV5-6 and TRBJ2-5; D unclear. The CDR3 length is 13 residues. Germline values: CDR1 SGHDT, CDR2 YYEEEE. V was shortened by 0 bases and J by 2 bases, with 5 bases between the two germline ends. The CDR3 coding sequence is TGTGCCAGCAGCTTGGATCTTCAAGAGACCCAGTACTTC. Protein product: CASSLDLQETQYF.

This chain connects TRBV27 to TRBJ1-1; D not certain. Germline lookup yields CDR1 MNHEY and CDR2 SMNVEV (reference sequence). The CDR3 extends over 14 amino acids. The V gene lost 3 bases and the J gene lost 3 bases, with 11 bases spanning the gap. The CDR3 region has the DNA TGTGCCAGCAGTTTCCGGGGAGAGGACACTGAAGCTTTCTTT. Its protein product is CASSFRGEDTEAFF.

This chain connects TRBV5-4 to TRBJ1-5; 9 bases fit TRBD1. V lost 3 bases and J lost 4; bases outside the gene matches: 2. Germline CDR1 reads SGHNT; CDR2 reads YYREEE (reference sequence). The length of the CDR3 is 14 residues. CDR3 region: CASSSDRGNQPQHF. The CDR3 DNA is TGTGCCAGCAGCTCGGACAGGGGAAATCAGCCCCAGCATTTT. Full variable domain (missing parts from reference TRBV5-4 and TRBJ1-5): ETGVTQSPTHLIKTRGQQVTLRCSSQSGHNTVSWYQQALGQGPQFIFQYYREEENGRGNFPPRFSGLQFPNYSSELNVNALELDDSALYLCASSSDRGNQPQHFGDGTRLSIL.

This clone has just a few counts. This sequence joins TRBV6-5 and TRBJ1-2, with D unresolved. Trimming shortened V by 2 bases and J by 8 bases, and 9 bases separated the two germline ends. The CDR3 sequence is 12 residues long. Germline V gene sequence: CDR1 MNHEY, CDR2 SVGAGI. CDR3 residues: CASSYEGRGYTF. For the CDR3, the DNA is TGTGCCAGCAGTTACGAGGGAAGGGGCTACACCTTC.

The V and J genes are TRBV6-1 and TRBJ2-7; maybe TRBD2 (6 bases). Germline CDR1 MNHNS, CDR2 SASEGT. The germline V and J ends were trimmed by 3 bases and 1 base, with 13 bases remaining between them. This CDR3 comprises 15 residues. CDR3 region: CASSEGSGTSYEQYF. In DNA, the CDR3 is TGTGCCAGCAGTGAGGGATCCGGGACTTCCTACGAGCAGTACTTC.

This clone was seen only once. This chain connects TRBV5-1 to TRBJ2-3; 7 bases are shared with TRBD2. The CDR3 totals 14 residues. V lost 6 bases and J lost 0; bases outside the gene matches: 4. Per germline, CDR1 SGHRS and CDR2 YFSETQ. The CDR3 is CASKSGISTDTQYF. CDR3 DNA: TGCGCCAGCAAAAGCGGGATAAGCACAGATACGCAGTATTTT.

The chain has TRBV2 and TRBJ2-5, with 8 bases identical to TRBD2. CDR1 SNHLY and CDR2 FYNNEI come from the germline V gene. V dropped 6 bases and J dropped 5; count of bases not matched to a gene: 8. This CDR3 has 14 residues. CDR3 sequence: CASRGTSSWETQYF. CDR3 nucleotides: TGTGCCAGCAGGGGGACTAGTTCGTGGGAGACCCAGTACTTC.

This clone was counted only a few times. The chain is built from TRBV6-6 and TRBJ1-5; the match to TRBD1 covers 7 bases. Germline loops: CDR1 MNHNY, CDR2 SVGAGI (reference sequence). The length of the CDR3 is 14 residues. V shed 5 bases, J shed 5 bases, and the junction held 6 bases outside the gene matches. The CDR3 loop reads CASSIDRDDQPQHF. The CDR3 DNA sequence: TGTGCCAGCAGTATAGACAGGGACGATCAGCCCCAGCATTTT.

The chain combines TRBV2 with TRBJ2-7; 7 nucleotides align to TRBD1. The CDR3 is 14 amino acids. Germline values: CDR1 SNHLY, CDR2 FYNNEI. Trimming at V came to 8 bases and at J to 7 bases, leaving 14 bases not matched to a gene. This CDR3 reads CASRTGALILEQYF. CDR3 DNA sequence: TGTGCCAGCCGAACAGGGGCCCTCATTTTGGAGCAGTACTTC.

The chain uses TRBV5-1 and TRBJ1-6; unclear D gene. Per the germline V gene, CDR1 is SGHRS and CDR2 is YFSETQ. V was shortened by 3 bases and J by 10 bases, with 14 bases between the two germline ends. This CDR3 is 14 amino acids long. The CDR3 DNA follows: TGCGCCAGCAGCTACGAAGGGCTTAGATCACCCCTCCACTTT. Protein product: CASSYEGLRSPLHF.

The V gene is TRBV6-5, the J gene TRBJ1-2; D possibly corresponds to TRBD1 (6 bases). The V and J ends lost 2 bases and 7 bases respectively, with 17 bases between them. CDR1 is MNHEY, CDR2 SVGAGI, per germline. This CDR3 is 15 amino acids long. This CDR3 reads CASSYTFRQDLGYTF. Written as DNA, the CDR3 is TGTGCCAGCAGTTACACCTTCCGACAGGATCTTGGCTACACCTTC.